A single sample is the source of the 23 T cell receptor beta chains below, sequenced in a study of T cells expressing NK-cell markers. TCRdb derives one entry per CDR3 protein from the 5' RACE reads, leaving out DNA. This repertoire comprises over 200,000 distinct CDR3 sequences; its ten largest clones make up about 0.39%. Material for sequencing was blood T cells: a sorted CD56 or NKG2C T cell subset, CD4+ or CD8+ T cells, or bulk PBMC T cells (not recorded which). The receptor source for this set is a man between 18 and 35 years old in good health.

This chain uses TRBV29-1 with TRBJ2-1; TCRdb designates TRBD1, a call that cannot be tested without DNA. Germline lookup yields CDR1 SQVTM and CDR2 ANQGSEA. The CDR3 spans 12 residues. The CDR3: CSAQGYYNEQFF.

The chain recombines TRBV6-5 with TRBJ1-5. The CDR3 is 15 residues long. Germline V gene data show CDR1 as MNHEY and CDR2 as SVGAGI. CDR3: CASSNREIENQPQHF.

The gene calls are TRBV11-1 and TRBJ2-5; TCRdb calls TRBD1, which cannot be checked without DNA. This CDR3 is built from 16 residues. The germline V gene has CDR1 SGHAT and CDR2 FQDESV (reference sequence). This CDR3 reads CASSARGNRGAETQYF. Full variable domain (outside the CDR3, taken from reference TRBV11-1 and TRBJ2-5): EAEVAQSPRYKITEKSQAVAFWCDPISGHATLYWYRQILGQGPELLVQFQDESVVDDSQLPKDRFSAERLKGVDSTLKIQPAELGDSAMYLCASSARGNRGAETQYFGPGTRLLVL.

The chain carries TRBV12-3 or TRBV12-4 and TRBJ2-5; TCRdb calls TRBD1, which cannot be checked without DNA. The CDR3 is 13 amino acids. The CDR3 spells CASRTTGSETQYF.

V gene TRBV5-1 combines with J gene TRBJ2-1; TCRdb indicates TRBD2, and absent DNA this call remains unverified. The CDR3 is 17 amino acids. Germline V gene sequence: CDR1 SGHRS, CDR2 YFSETQ. CDR3 sequence: CASSLSLAGGSYNEQFF.

This chain connects TRBV12-3 or TRBV12-4 to TRBJ2-1; TCRdb's D gene call, TRBD1, goes unchecked for lack of DNA. The CDR3 extends over 16 amino acids. The CDR3 sequence: CASVQGGGQYYNEQFF.

The gene calls are TRBV4-3 and TRBJ2-7; TCRdb outputs TRBD1, but without DNA this stays unchecked. The CDR3 has 16 residues. Germline loops: CDR1 LGHNA, CDR2 YSLEER. The CDR3 reads CASSQDANGRAYEQYF.

The rearrangement links TRBV12-3 or TRBV12-4 to TRBJ2-7; TCRdb's D gene call, TRBD2, goes unchecked for lack of DNA. The CDR3 has 14 residues. This chain's CDR3 is CASSRGLAGGPQYF.

The genes are TRBV7-9 and TRBJ1-1; TCRdb gives TRBD1 as the D gene, but with no DNA this cannot be confirmed. The CDR3 extends over 13 amino acids. Germline V gene data show CDR1 as SEHNR and CDR2 as FQNEAQ (reference sequence). The CDR3 sequence is CASNPGRLIEAFF.

The rearrangement joins TRBV29-1 to TRBJ2-7; no DNA is available, so the TRBD2 call from TCRdb remains unchecked. The CDR3 is made up of 13 amino acids. Germline V gives CDR1 SQVTM, CDR2 ANQGSEA. CDR3 amino acids: CSVAGLAGEEQYF.

V usage is TRBV6-6 and J usage is TRBJ2-7. This CDR3 contains 11 residues. Germline V lookup: CDR1 MNHNY, CDR2 SVGAGI (reference sequence). Here the CDR3 reads CASSVGYEQYF.

The rearrangement joins TRBV7-2 to TRBJ2-4. The CDR3 sequence is 14 residues long. Germline V gene sequence: CDR1 SGHTA, CDR2 FQGNSA. The chain's CDR3 is CASRSFGSKNIQYF.

The V call is TRBV20-1, the J call TRBJ2-1; without DNA, the TCRdb call of TRBD2 cannot be checked. This CDR3 is 17 amino acids long. Germline assignment: CDR1 DFQATT and CDR2 SNEGSKA (reference sequence). The CDR3 sequence is CSAIFPNRLAGANEQFF.

This sequence joins TRBV6-1 and TRBJ2-2; the D call from TCRdb, TRBD1, cannot be confirmed without DNA. Germline loops: CDR1 MNHNS, CDR2 SASEGT. CDR3 length equals 15 residues. CDR3 residues: CASKTGTGDTGELFF.

The chain employs TRBV5-1 and TRBJ2-5; the D call from TCRdb, TRBD1, cannot be confirmed without DNA. The CDR3 contains 18 residues. Germline CDR1 reads SGHRS; CDR2 reads YFSETQ. CDR3 residues: CASSWPRTGTGYRETQYF.

The rearrangement joins TRBV29-1 to TRBJ1-1. Germline V gene data show CDR1 as SQVTM and CDR2 as ANQGSEA. The CDR3 runs 13 residues. This chain's CDR3 is CSVTQRMNTEAFF.

The rearrangement links TRBV29-1 to TRBJ2-1; TCRdb reports TRBD2, a call that lacks DNA to check it against. In germline, CDR1 is SQVTM, CDR2 ANQGSEA. The CDR3 runs to 15 residues. The chain's CDR3 is CSVDWQGGYGNEQFF.

The chain joins TRBV20-1 to TRBJ1-5. The CDR3 extends over 13 amino acids. In germline, CDR1 is DFQATT, CDR2 SNEGSKA (reference sequence). CDR3 loop: CSESKGPNQPQHF.

This sequence joins TRBV12-3 or TRBV12-4 and TRBJ1-2; no DNA is available, so the TRBD1 call from TCRdb remains unchecked. The CDR3 covers 14 residues. The CDR3 reads CASSLRGGPLGYTF.

The chain joins TRBV12-3 or TRBV12-4 to TRBJ2-5. The CDR3 is 15 residues long. The CDR3 loop reads CASSLGATRFETQYF.

The V and J genes are TRBV2 and TRBJ2-5; TCRdb selects TRBD1, and the lack of DNA leaves this call unchecked. Germline loops: CDR1 SNHLY, CDR2 FYNNEI. There are 15 residues in the CDR3. The CDR3 region is CASSPNPGGTKTQYF.

This rearrangement joins TRBV11-3 to TRBJ2-2; TCRdb's D gene call, TRBD1, goes unchecked for lack of DNA. Germline V gene data show CDR1 as SGHNT and CDR2 as YENEEA. The CDR3 runs to 13 residues. The CDR3 here is CALKGANTGELFF.

V is TRBV20-1 and J is TRBJ2-7; TCRdb's D call of TRBD1 is untestable without DNA. Germline CDR1 and CDR2: DFQATT and SNEGSKA (reference sequence). The CDR3 sequence is 12 residues long. This chain's CDR3 is CSAQGMNHEQYF.